These T cell receptor beta chains were read from a single sample in a study of blood T cells in healthy people across ages. MiXCR, run by TCRdb on the 5' RACE reads, gives a single entry per CDR3 protein. The sample consists of roughly 860,000 distinct CDR3 sequences, about 62% of them appearing once. Specimen: blood. Every receptor here comes from a man aged 25 to 40 in good health. Each CDR3 is given with its conserved first and last residue. Some rows have no size entry. The others give once, few or many, or a class for an expanded clone.

j_call	clone_size	v_call	cdr3_aa
TRBJ2-5	.	TRBV6-2/TRBV6-3	CASTGFVMETQYF
TRBJ2-3	.	TRBV2	CASSVRRPGTDTQYF
TRBJ1-5	.	TRBV4-2	CASSLHRDSNQPQHF
.	.	TRBV20-1	CSARDGDPRQETQYF
.	.	TRBV29-1	CSVGTGFREQYF
TRBJ2-3	.	TRBV11-1	CASSGGAQRVPPVTDTQYF
TRBJ2-1	.	TRBV7-6	CASSLKVINEQFF
.	.	TRBV7-2	CASSSISGGAEQYF
TRBJ2-3	.	TRBV4-3	CASSQDWTSGGVTDTQYF
TRBJ2-1	.	TRBV29-1	CSVSDRGHYNEQFF
TRBJ1-1	.	TRBV2	CASSPVGTSTEAFF
TRBJ2-2	.	TRBV6-4	CASSERTSGGALITGELFF
.	once	TRBV20-1	CSAARGQNPTYEQYF
TRBJ2-1	few	TRBV4-3	CASSQVKRGYSYNEQFF
TRBJ2-5	.	TRBV2	CASNYRGSQETQYF
TRBJ2-1	.	TRBV27	CASSYVGPFNEQFF
TRBJ2-1	.	TRBV5-1	CASGDRGYNEQFF
TRBJ2-4	.	TRBV5-6	CASRSSGSVAKNIQYF
TRBJ2-4	.	TRBV25-1	CASSEGLNAYF
TRBJ2-5	once	TRBV6-2/TRBV6-3	CAMSGAGETQYF
TRBJ2-7	once	TRBV28	CASSLAGPLGSEQYF
TRBJ1-5	.	TRBV20-1	CSARDPRRGQPQHF
TRBJ1-4	.	TRBV6-6	CASRAATGSEKLFF
TRBJ1-2	.	TRBV15	CATSNSHYGYTF
TRBJ1-4	once	TRBV2	CASRGGTGNEKLFF